The 14 T cell receptor beta chains below were found in one sample sequenced in a study of cytomegalovirus exposure and HLA in healthy donors. Data came from immunoSEQ multiplex PCR; TCRdb stores just in-frame clones and leaves some out. The sample contains 98,000 or so clones, under 85% of which appear only once. What was sequenced was PBMCs. Source of these receptors: a woman between 18 and 29 years old in good health and CMV-seronegative.

The V and J genes are TRBV15 and TRBJ1-5; D uncertain. This CDR3 comprises 12 residues. Trimming stripped 0 bases from V and 9 bases from J, with 6 bases between. Germline V lookup: CDR1 LNHNV, CDR2 YYDKDF (reference sequence). The CDR3: CATSREGPPQHF. CDR3 in DNA: TGTGCCACCAGCAGAGAGGGCCCGCCCCAGCATTTT. Looking up the rest from reference TRBV15 and TRBJ1-5 gives the full variable domain: DAMVIQNPRYQVTQFGKPVTLSCSQTLNHNVMYWYQQKSSQAPKLLFHYYDKDFNNEADTPDNFQSRRPNTSFCFLDIRSPGLGDTAMYLCATSREGPPQHFGDGTRLSIL.

The chain links TRBV27 to TRBJ1-6, with unresolved D. CDR1 and CDR2 (germline): MNHEY, SMNVEV (reference sequence). V lost 0 bases, J lost 6 bases, and 15 bases lay in between. This CDR3 region has 17 residues. CDR3 sequence (DNA): TGTGCCAGCAGTTTATCTGTTTACCTACAGAGTAATTCACCCCTCCACTTT. This translates into CASSLSVYLQSNSPLHF.

The rearrangement links TRBV5-6 to TRBJ2-1; no definite D call. Germline V gene sequence: CDR1 SGHDT, CDR2 YYEEEE. The CDR3 covers 13 residues. V was clipped by 7 bases and J by 5 bases, with 13 bases between them. Written as DNA, the CDR3 is TGTGCCAGCGCCGTCACTGGGCACAATGAGCAGTTCTTC. Protein: CASAVTGHNEQFF.

This CDR3 reads CASSFRTAPAGELFF. CDR3 DNA: TGTGCCAGCAGCTTCAGGACAGCTCCCGCCGGGGAGCTGTTTTTT. V and J are TRBV11-2 and TRBJ2-2; a weak D match, TRBD1 (6 bases). The CDR3 has 15 residues. Germline V gives CDR1 SGHAT, CDR2 FQNNGV. V was pared by 3 bases and J by 6 bases, with 14 bases between. The full variable domain, completed using reference TRBV11-2 and TRBJ2-2, is EAGVAQSPRYKIIEKRQSVAFWCNPISGHATLYWYQQILGQGPKLLIQFQNNGVVDDSQLPKDRFSAERLKGVDSTLKIQPAKLEDSAVYLCASSFRTAPAGELFFGEGSRLTVL.

The chain is built from TRBV7-6 and TRBJ1-1, with TRBD1 matching over 10 bases. The CDR3 spans 14 residues. Germline lookup yields CDR1 SGHVS and CDR2 FNYEAQ. V was clipped by 6 bases and J by 6 bases; unmatched bases: 7. Written as DNA, the CDR3 is TGTGCCAGCAGTCGACAGGGGGCGCAGGCTGAAGCTTTCTTT. This gives the protein CASSRQGAQAEAFF.

The rearrangement links TRBV6-1 to TRBJ2-3; no clear D. The CDR3 loop spans 12 amino acids. V lost 4 bases and J 0 bases, leaving 2 bases between the germline ends. Germline V lookup: CDR1 MNHNS, CDR2 SASEGT. The CDR3 DNA reads TGTGCCAGCAGTGTAAGCACAGATACGCAGTATTTT. Translating it yields CASSVSTDTQYF.

This clone appeared a single time. The chain carries TRBV5-6 and TRBJ2-3; possibly TRBD1 for D (6 bases). The CDR3 runs to 14 residues. Germline CDR1 reads SGHDT; CDR2 reads YYEEEE. Trimming removed 0 bases at V and 8 bases at J, with 13 bases between. The CDR3 DNA reads as TGTGCCAGCAGCTTGGTGACAGGATTAGGTACGCAGTATTTT. Translated: CASSLVTGLGTQYF. The whole variable domain, remainder taken from reference TRBV5-6 and TRBJ2-3, is DAGVTQSPTHLIKTRGQQVTLRCSPKSGHDTVSWYQQALGQGPQFIFQYYEEEERQRGNFPDRFSGHQFPNYSSELNVNALLLGDSALYLCASSLVTGLGTQYFGPGTRLTVL.

This clone came up once. This chain uses TRBV19 with TRBJ1-2; possible D gene TRBD1, 6 bases. V was pared by 5 bases and J by 0 bases, with 13 bases between. Germline V gives CDR1 LNHDA, CDR2 SQIVND (reference sequence). CDR3 length equals 15 residues. CDR3: CASSEGGAPNYGYTF. CDR3 coding DNA: TGTGCCAGTAGTGAAGGGGGGGCCCCTAACTATGGCTACACCTTC.

CDR3 nucleotide sequence: TGTGCCAGCAGCCCCTGGGGCGGGGGGGATCAAGAGACCCAGTACTTC. Encoded protein: CASSPWGGGDQETQYF. The V and J genes are TRBV11-3 and TRBJ2-5; 9 nucleotides line up with TRBD2. Germline CDR1 is SGHNT and CDR2 is YENEEA. This CDR3 contains 16 residues. Losses at the gene ends were 5 bases for V and 2 bases for J; bases not matched to a gene: 9.

The V and J genes are TRBV5-5 and TRBJ2-7; perhaps TRBD2 as D (6 bases). The CDR3 length is 16 residues. V lost 0 bases, J lost 1 base, and 14 bases lay in between. Looked up from germline, CDR1 is SGHKS and CDR2 is YYEKEE (reference sequence). The CDR3 loop is CASSLVASVGSYEQYF. CDR3 bases: TGTGCCAGCAGCTTGGTGGCTAGCGTTGGGTCCTACGAGCAGTACTTC.

This clone came up many times. The V call is TRBV7-3, the J call TRBJ2-2, with a tentative D call TRBD1 (5 bases). Germline-derived CDR1 and CDR2 are SGHTA and FQGTGA. V shed 5 bases and J shed 4 bases, with 14 bases lying between them. The CDR3 has 15 amino acids. The CDR3 here is CASSPVGVSTGELFF. The CDR3 DNA reads TGTGCCAGCAGCCCTGTAGGGGTGAGCACCGGGGAGCTGTTTTTT.

The chain has TRBV28 and TRBJ1-1; D is possibly TRBD1 (6 bases). Germline lookup yields CDR1 MDHEN and CDR2 SYDVKM. Trimming removed 4 bases at V and 0 bases at J, with 12 bases between. The CDR3 is 15 amino acids. The CDR3 region has the DNA TGTGCCAGCAGTTGGGACATCAACATGAACACTGAAGCTTTCTTT. Protein product: CASSWDINMNTEAFF.

The CDR3 bases are TGTGCCAGCAGCGTTTCTTATCGGGGCTACACCTTC. The encoded protein is CASSVSYRGYTF. The J gene is TRBJ1-2, the V gene TRBV9; D is unresolved. This CDR3 has 12 residues. CDR1 and CDR2 (germline): SGDLS, YYNGEE. Deletions cut 2 bases from V and 8 bases from J, with 10 bases between. Full variable domain (remainder filled in from reference TRBV9 and TRBJ1-2): DSGVTQTPKHLITATGQRVTLRCSPRSGDLSVYWYQQSLDQGLQFLIQYYNGEERAKGNILERFSAQQFPDLHSELNLSSLELGDSALYFCASSVSYRGYTFGSGTRLTVV.

The chain recombines TRBV10-3 with TRBJ2-2, with 10 bases identical to TRBD2. Germline V gene lookup returns CDR1 ENHRY and CDR2 SYGVKD. The CDR3 sequence is 15 residues long. J lost 6 bases, V lost 2 bases, and 3 bases had no gene match. The CDR3 loop is CAISEGSGGAGELFF. In DNA, the CDR3 is TGTGCCATCAGTGAGGGAAGCGGGGGGGCCGGGGAGCTGTTTTTT.